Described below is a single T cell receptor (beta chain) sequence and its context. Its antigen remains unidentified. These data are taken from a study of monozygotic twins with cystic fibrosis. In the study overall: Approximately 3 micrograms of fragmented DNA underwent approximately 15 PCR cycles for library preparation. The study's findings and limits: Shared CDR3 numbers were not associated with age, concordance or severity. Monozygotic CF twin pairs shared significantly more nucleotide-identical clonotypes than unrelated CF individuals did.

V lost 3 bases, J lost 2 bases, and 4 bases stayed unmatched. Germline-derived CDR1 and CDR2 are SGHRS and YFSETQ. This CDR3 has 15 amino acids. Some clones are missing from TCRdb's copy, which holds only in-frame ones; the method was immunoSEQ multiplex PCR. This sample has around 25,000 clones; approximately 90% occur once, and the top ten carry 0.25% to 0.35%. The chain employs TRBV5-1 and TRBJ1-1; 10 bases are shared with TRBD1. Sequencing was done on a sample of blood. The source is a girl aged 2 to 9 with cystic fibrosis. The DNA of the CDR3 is TGCGCCAGCAGCTGGACAGGGGGGTCCAACACTGAAGCTTTCTTT. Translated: CASSWTGGSNTEAFF.